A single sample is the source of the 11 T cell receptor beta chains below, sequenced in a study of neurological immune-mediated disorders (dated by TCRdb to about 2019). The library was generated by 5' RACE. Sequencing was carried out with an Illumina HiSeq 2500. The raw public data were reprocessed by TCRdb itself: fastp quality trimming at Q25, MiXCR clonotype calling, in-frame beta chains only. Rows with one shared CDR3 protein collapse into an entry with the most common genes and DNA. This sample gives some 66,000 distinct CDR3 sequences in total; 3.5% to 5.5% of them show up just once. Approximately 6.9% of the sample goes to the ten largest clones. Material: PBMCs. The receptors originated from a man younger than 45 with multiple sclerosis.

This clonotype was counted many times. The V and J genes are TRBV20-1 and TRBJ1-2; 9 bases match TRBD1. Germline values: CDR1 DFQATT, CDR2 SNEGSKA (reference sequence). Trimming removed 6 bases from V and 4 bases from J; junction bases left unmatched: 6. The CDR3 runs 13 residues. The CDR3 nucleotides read TGCAGTGCGAACACAGGGGGCGGCTATGGCTACACCTTC. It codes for CSANTGGGYGYTF.

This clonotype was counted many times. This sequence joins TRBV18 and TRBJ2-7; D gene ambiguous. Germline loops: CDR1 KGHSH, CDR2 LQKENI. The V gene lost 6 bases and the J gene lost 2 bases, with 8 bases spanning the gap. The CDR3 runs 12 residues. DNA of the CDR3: TGTGCCAGCTCTTTCGACACCTACGAGCAGTACTTC. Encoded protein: CASSFDTYEQYF.

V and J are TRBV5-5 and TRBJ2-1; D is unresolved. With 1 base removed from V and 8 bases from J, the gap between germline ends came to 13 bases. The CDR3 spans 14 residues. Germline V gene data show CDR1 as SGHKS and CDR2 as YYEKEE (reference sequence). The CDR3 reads CASSLRTLSHEQFF. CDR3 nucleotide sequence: TGTGCCAGCAGCTTGAGGACCCTAAGTCATGAGCAGTTCTTC.

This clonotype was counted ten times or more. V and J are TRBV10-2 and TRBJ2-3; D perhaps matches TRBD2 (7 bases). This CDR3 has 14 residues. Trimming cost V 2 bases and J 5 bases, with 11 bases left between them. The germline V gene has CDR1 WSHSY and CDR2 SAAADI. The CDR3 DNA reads TGCGCCAGCAGTGAGGCGGGGGCCGAAGATACGCAGTATTTT. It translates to CASSEAGAEDTQYF.

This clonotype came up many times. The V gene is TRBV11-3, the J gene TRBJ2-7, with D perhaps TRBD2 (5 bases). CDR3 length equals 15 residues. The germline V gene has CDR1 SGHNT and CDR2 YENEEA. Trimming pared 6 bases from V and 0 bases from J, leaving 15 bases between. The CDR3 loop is CASRSGGRSSYEQYV. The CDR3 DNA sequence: TGTGCCAGCAGGTCTGGAGGACGGAGCTCCTACGAGCAGTACGTC.

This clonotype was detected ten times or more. The DNA for the CDR3 is TGTGCCAGCGGGGAGGGGAACACCGGGGAGCTGTTTTTT. It yields the protein CASGEGNTGELFF. This chain links TRBV2 with TRBJ2-2; TRBD2 aligns across 7 bases. The J segment lost 1 base and the V segment lost 8 bases, leaving 1 base of the junction unmatched. The CDR3 contains 13 residues. Germline CDR1 reads SNHLY; CDR2 reads FYNNEI.

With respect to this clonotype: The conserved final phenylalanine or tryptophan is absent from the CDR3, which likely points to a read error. DNA for the CDR3: TGTGCCAGCAGCTTCGGGGTTGACGAGCAGTACGGC. Amino acids: CASSFGVDEQYG. The chain has TRBV5-6 and TRBJ2-7, with D perhaps matching TRBD2 (5 bases). The ends were cut back, 2 bases at V and 5 bases at J, with 8 bases in the middle. The CDR3 sequence is 12 residues long. Germline-derived CDR1 and CDR2 are SGHDT and YYEEEE.

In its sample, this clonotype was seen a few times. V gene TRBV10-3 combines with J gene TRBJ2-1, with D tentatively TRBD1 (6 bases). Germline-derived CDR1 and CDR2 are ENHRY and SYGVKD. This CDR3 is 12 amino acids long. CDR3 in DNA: TGTGCGACCGGGACACAGTACAATGAGCAGTTCTTC. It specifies CATGTQYNEQFF.

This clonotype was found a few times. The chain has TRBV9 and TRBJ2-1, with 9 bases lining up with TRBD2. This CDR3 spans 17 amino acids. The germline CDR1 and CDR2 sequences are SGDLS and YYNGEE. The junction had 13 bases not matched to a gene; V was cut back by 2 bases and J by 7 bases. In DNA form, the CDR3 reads TGTGCCAGCAGCGTGTTTTCCGGCGGGGGGGCAGGGAATGAGCAGTTCTTC. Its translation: CASSVFSGGGAGNEQFF.

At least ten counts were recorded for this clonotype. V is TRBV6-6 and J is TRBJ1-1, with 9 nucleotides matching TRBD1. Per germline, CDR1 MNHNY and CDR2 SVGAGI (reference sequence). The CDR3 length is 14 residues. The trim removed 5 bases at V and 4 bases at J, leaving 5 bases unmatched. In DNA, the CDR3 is TGTGCCAGCAGTCCCGGACAGGGGACCACTGAAGCTTTCTTT. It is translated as CASSPGQGTTEAFF.

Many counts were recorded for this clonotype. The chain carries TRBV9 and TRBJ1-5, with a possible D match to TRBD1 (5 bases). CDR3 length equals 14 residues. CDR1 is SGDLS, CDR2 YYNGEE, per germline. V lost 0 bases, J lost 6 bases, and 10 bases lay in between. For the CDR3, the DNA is TGTGCCAGCAGCGTAGGGGGGAGTCCTCAGCCCCAGCATTTT. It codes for CASSVGGSPQPQHF. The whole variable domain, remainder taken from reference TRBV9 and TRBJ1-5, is DSGVTQTPKHLITATGQRVTLRCSPRSGDLSVYWYQQSLDQGLQFLIQYYNGEERAKGNILERFSAQQFPDLHSELNLSSLELGDSALYFCASSVGGSPQPQHFGDGTRLSIL.